The next 18 T cell receptor beta chains were all read from a single sample in a study of cytomegalovirus exposure and HLA in healthy donors. The PCR contained 60 Vbeta and 13 Jbeta primers. TCRdb's table, derived via immunoSEQ multiplex PCR, lists solely in-frame clones and lacks some. Among 90,000 to 120,000 clones, more than 60% were seen once, and the ten largest hold roughly 4.9%. Sequencing used PBMCs. The source is a female donor in good health and CMV-seropositive.

This rearrangement joins TRBV5-1 to TRBJ2-1, with TRBD1 matching over 9 bases. With 4 bases clipped from V and 1 base from J, the junction kept 6 bases outside the gene matches. The V gene's germline CDR1 is SGHRS and CDR2 YFSETQ. The CDR3 is 16 residues long. CDR3 loop: CASSPLGQGSYNEQFF. DNA of the CDR3: TGCGCCAGCAGCCCCCTGGGACAGGGTTCCTACAATGAGCAGTTCTTC.

The rearrangement links TRBV11-3 to TRBJ2-1; 12 bases align to TRBD2. Germline V gene data show CDR1 as SGHNT and CDR2 as YENEEA. After removal of 1 base from V and 8 bases from J, the junction contained 3 bases not matched to a gene. The CDR3 covers 15 residues. The CDR3 loop is CASSLGLAGADEQFF. CDR3 sequence (DNA): TGTGCCAGCAGCTTAGGACTAGCGGGAGCGGATGAGCAGTTCTTC.

This chain's CDR3 is CASSLGLAEGQAQYF. The CDR3 nucleotides read TGTGCCAGCAGCTTAGGACTAGCGGAGGGCCAGGCCCAGTACTTC. This chain joins TRBV7-8 and TRBJ2-5; the match to TRBD2 covers 9 bases. Trimming took 1 base from V and 9 from J; bases not matched to a gene: 9. Germline CDR1 and CDR2: SGHVS and FQNEAQ. CDR3 length equals 15 residues.

The CDR3 DNA follows: TGTGCCAGCAGGAACTCCGGGACAGTTAATGAAAAACTGTTTTTT. It specifies CASRNSGTVNEKLFF. The chain couples TRBV6-5 to TRBJ1-4, with 7 bases matching TRBD1. Germline CDR1 MNHEY, CDR2 SVGAGI. CDR3 length: 15 residues. The ends lost 6 bases at V and 4 bases at J; junction bases unmatched: 8.

This chain uses TRBV2 with TRBJ1-1; D gene ambiguous. The V gene lost 7 bases and the J gene lost 0 bases, with 12 bases spanning the gap. This CDR3 contains 14 residues. Germline V gene data show CDR1 as SNHLY and CDR2 as FYNNEI. CDR3: CASTGRVLNTEAFF. The CDR3 region has the DNA TGTGCCAGCACTGGGAGGGTATTGAACACTGAAGCTTTCTTT.

The gene calls are TRBV6-1 and TRBJ2-2; 7 positions agree with TRBD1. Losses at the gene ends were 6 bases for V and 0 bases for J; bases not matched to a gene: 4. Per the germline V gene, CDR1 is MNHNS and CDR2 is SASEGT. This CDR3 spans 15 amino acids. Here the CDR3 reads CASSPGQPNTGELFF. The DNA for the CDR3 is TGTGCCAGCAGCCCGGGACAGCCGAACACCGGGGAGCTGTTTTTT.

V and J are TRBV10-3 and TRBJ2-2, with TRBD1 matching over 8 bases. The V gene's germline CDR1 is ENHRY and CDR2 SYGVKD. Trimming at V came to 5 bases and at J to 4 bases, leaving 6 bases not matched to a gene. The CDR3 sequence is 15 residues long. CDR3 nucleotide sequence: TGTGCCATCAGTTCAGGGGGCGCGGGCACCGGGGAGCTGTTTTTT. This gives the protein CAISSGGAGTGELFF.

The chain uses TRBV2 and TRBJ2-2, with D possibly matching TRBD1 (6 bases). Germline V gene data show CDR1 as SNHLY and CDR2 as FYNNEI. Trimming removed 6 bases from V and 5 bases from J, with 13 bases in between. This CDR3 contains 14 residues. CDR3 DNA sequence: TGTGCCAGCAGGGGCGTGGACAGTACCGGGGAGCTGTTTTTT. It specifies CASRGVDSTGELFF.

Here the CDR3 DNA reads TGTGCCTGGAGTGCGGGACAGACGGGCACCGGGGAGCTGTTTTTT. It codes for CAWSAGQTGTGELFF. The V call is TRBV30, the J call TRBJ2-2, with 7 bases aligning to TRBD1. J lost 4 bases, V lost 1 base, and 6 bases had no gene match. The germline V gene has CDR1 GTSNPN and CDR2 SVGIG (reference sequence). The CDR3 totals 15 residues.

The chain links TRBV11-2 to TRBJ2-1, with 13 bases identical to TRBD2. Germline V gene lookup returns CDR1 SGHAT and CDR2 FQNNGV. V was pared by 2 bases and J by 4 bases, with 2 bases of the junction left unmatched. This CDR3 comprises 16 residues. CDR3 nucleotides: TGTGCCAGCAGCTTACAACTAGCGGGGGGGTACAATGAGCAGTTCTTC. Its protein product is CASSLQLAGGYNEQFF.

The genes are TRBV30 and TRBJ1-4; D might be TRBD1 (5 bases). Looked up from germline, CDR1 is GTSNPN and CDR2 is SVGIG (reference sequence). Trimming pared 5 bases from V and 2 bases from J, leaving 9 bases between. This CDR3 spans 13 amino acids. CDR3 protein: CAWGGGTNEKLFF. For the CDR3, the DNA is TGTGCCTGGGGCGGGGGGACTAATGAAAAACTGTTTTTT.

This chain joins TRBV30 and TRBJ1-2; D may be TRBD1 (5 bases). The V gene lost 1 base and the J gene lost 8 bases, with 14 bases spanning the gap. The germline CDR1 and CDR2 sequences are GTSNPN and SVGIG (reference sequence). This CDR3 contains 13 residues. The CDR3 sequence is CAWSGYGTHGYTF. The DNA of the CDR3 is TGTGCCTGGAGTGGATACGGGACTCACGGCTACACCTTC.

The chain has TRBV5-1 and TRBJ2-3, with D perhaps matching TRBD2 (6 bases). This CDR3 comprises 14 residues. The germline gives CDR1 SGHRS, CDR2 YFSETQ. V was shortened by 2 bases and J by 3 bases, with 10 bases between the two germline ends. CDR3 protein: CASSFGGKTDTQYF. Written as DNA, the CDR3 is TGCGCCAGCAGCTTCGGCGGGAAGACAGATACGCAGTATTTT.

This clone turned up a few times. The J gene is TRBJ1-5, the V gene TRBV6-6; no reliable D call. CDR3 size: 14 residues. Deletions cut 2 bases from V and 7 bases from J, with 12 bases between. CDR1 and CDR2 from the germline V gene are MNHNY and SVGAGI (reference sequence). The DNA for the CDR3 is TGTGCCAGCAGTTACAATTCGGCGGGACAGCCCCAGCATTTT. This translates into CASSYNSAGQPQHF.

The genes are TRBV18 and TRBJ1-2; possible D gene TRBD1, 5 bases. Trimming left V 3 bases short and J 8 bases short, with 10 bases between. The CDR3 totals 12 residues. Germline V lookup: CDR1 KGHSH, CDR2 LQKENI. The CDR3 bases are TGTGCCAGCTCACCCGGGGGATACGGCTACACCTTC. This sequence encodes CASSPGGYGYTF.

The chain has TRBV4-1 and TRBJ2-1; D remains ambiguous. Trimming stripped 4 bases from V and 7 bases from J, with 5 bases between. CDR3 length equals 11 residues. Germline-derived CDR1 and CDR2 are MGHRA and YSYEKL. This CDR3 is CASSLENEQFF. CDR3 bases: TGCGCCAGCAGCCTTGAGAATGAGCAGTTCTTC.

This clone has only a few counts. This chain joins TRBV2 and TRBJ1-4, with 12 nucleotides matching TRBD1. V lost 8 bases, J lost 7 bases, and 8 bases stayed unmatched. The CDR3 totals 15 residues. In germline, CDR1 is SNHLY, CDR2 FYNNEI. CDR3 loop: CASVPGQGAAEKLFF. CDR3 nucleotides: TGTGCCAGCGTCCCGGGACAGGGGGCGGCTGAAAAACTGTTTTTT.

Only one count was recorded for this clone. The V call is TRBV29-1, the J call TRBJ2-2; D is possibly TRBD2 (5 bases). Germline V lookup: CDR1 SQVTM, CDR2 ANQGSEA. The CDR3 loop spans 12 amino acids. Trimming shortened V by 6 bases and J by 7 bases, and 12 bases separated the two germline ends. The CDR3 DNA sequence: TGCAGCGTCCAAGAGGGTATCGGGGAGCTGTTTTTT. Protein sequence: CSVQEGIGELFF.